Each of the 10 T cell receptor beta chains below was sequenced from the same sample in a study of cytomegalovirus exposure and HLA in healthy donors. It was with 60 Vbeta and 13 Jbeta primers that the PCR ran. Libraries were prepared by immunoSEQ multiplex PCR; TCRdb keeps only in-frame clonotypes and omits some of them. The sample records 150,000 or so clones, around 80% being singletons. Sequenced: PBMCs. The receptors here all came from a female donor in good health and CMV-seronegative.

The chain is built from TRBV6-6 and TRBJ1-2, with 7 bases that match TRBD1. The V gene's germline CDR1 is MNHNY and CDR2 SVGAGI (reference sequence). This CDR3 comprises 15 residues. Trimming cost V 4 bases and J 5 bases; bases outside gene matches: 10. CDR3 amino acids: CASSFSETGRYGYTF. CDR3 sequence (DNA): TGTGCCAGCAGTTTCTCCGAGACAGGGCGGTATGGCTACACCTTC.

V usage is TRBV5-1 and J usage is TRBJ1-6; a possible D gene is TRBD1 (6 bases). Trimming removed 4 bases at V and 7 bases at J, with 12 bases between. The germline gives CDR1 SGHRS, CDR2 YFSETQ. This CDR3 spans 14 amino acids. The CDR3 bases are TGCGCCAGCAGCCAAGACAGGATCAATTCACCCCTCCACTTT. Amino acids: CASSQDRINSPLHF.

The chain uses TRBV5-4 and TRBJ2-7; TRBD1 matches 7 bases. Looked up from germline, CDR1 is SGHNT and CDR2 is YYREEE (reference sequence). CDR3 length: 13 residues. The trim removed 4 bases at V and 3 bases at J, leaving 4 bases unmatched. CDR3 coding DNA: TGTGCCAGCAGCATGGGACAGTTCTACGAGCAGTACTTC. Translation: CASSMGQFYEQYF.

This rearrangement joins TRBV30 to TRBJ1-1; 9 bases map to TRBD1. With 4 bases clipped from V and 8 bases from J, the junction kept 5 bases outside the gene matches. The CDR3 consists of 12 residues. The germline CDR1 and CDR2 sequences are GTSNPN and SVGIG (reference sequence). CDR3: CAWTKGQGEAFF. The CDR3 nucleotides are TGTGCCTGGACTAAGGGACAGGGCGAAGCTTTCTTT. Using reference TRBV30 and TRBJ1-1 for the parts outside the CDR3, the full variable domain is SQTIHQWPATLVQPVGSPLSLECTVEGTSNPNLYWYRQAAGRGLQLLFYSVGIGQISSEVPQNLSASRPQDRQFILSSKKLLLSDSGFYLCAWTKGQGEAFFGQGTRLTVV.

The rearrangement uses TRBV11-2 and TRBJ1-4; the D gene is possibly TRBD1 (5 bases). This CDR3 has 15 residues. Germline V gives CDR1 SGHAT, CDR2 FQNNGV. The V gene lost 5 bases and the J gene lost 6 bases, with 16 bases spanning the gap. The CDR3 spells CASSTRVRVDEKLFF. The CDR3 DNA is TGTGCCAGCAGCACCAGGGTGCGAGTCGATGAAAAACTGTTTTTT.

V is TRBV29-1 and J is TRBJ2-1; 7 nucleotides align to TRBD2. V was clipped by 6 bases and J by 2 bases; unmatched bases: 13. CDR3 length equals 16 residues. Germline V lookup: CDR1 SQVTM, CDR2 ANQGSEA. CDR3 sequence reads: CSVLDGRRTTYNEQFF. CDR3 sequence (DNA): TGCAGCGTCCTTGACGGGAGGAGGACTACCTACAATGAGCAGTTCTTC.

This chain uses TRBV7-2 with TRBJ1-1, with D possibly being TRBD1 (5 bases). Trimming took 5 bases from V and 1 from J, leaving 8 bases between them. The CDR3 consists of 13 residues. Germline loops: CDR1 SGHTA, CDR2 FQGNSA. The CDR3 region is CASSSGANTEAFF. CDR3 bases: TGTGCCAGCAGCAGTGGGGCGAACACTGAAGCTTTCTTT.

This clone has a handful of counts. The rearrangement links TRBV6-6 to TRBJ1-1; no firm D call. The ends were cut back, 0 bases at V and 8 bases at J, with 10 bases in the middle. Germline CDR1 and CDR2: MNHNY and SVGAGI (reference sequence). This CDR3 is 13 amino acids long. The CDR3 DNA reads TGTGCCAGCAGTTACTCGCGGAGCCGGGAAGCTTTCTTT. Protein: CASSYSRSREAFF.

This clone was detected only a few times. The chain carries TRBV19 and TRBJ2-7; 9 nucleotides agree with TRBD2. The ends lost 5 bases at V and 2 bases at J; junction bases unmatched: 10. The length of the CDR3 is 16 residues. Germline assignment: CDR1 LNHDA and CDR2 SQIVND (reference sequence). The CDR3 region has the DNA TGTGCCAGTAGTTCCCTCTCAGCGGGAGGCACCTACGAGCAGTACTTC. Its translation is CASSSLSAGGTYEQYF.

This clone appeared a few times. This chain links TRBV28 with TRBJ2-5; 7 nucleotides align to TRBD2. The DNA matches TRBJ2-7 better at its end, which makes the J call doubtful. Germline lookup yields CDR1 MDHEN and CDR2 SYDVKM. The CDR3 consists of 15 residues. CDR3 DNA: TGTGCCAGCAGTTTGGGGCGGGAGTGGAGCTACGAGCAGTACTTC. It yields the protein CASSLGREWSYEQYF.